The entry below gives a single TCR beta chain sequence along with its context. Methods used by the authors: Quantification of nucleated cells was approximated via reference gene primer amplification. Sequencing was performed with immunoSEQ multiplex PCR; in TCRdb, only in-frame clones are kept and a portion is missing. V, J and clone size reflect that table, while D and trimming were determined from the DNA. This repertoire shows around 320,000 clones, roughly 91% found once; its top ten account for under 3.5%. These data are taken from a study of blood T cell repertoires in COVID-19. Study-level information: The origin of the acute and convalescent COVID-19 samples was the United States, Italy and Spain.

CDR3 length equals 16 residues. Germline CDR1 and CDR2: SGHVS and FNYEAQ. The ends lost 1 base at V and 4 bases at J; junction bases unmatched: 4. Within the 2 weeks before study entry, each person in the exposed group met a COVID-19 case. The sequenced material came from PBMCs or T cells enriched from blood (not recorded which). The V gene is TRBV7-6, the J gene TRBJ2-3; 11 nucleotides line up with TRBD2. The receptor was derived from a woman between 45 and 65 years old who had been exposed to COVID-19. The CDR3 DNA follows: TGTGCCAGCAGCTTAGAAGTAGCGGGGGGGCCAGATACGCAGTATTTT. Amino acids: CASSLEVAGGPDTQYF.